What follows are 4 T cell receptor beta chains derived from one specimen sequenced in a study of technical replicates of blood from several donors. Measured with immunoSEQ multiplex PCR; TCRdb has only the in-frame clones, and not every one. The sample consists of about 59,000 clones, approximately 92% of them appearing once. Material for sequencing was PBMCs. The receptors shown here come from a human donor in good health. Some clones in this sample may be carry-over from other donors' samples.

The rearrangement links TRBV4-1 to TRBJ2-3; D unresolved. The germline CDR1 and CDR2 sequences are MGHRA and YSYEKL. Trimming removed 5 bases at V and 2 bases at J, with 11 bases between. This CDR3 has 14 residues. In DNA form, the CDR3 reads TGCGCCAGCAGCGCTGGAGATGCCACAGATACGCAGTATTTT. Translating it yields CASSAGDATDTQYF.

This chain joins TRBV18 and TRBJ2-5; D is uncertain. From germline, CDR1 is KGHSH and CDR2 LQKENI. The CDR3 contains 12 residues. Trimming shortened V by 3 bases and J by 3 bases, and 5 bases separated the two germline ends. The CDR3: CASSPPEETQYF. The DNA for the CDR3 is TGTGCCAGCTCACCGCCAGAAGAGACCCAGTACTTC.

The chain employs TRBV7-9 and TRBJ2-2; 7 bases are shared with TRBD1. The CDR3 has 14 residues. V lost 5 bases, J lost 5 bases, and 5 bases stayed unmatched. Germline values: CDR1 SEHNR, CDR2 FQNEAQ (reference sequence). The DNA for the CDR3 is TGTGCCAGCAGCGTTCGACAGGGAACCGGGGAGCTGTTTTTT. This translates into CASSVRQGTGELFF.

Of note for this clone: Within the sample, other DNA sequences also encode this same CDR3. V usage is TRBV30 and J usage is TRBJ2-5; 11 bases are shared with TRBD2. CDR3 length: 14 residues. Germline lookup yields CDR1 GTSNPN and CDR2 SVGIG (reference sequence). After removal of 1 base from V and 4 bases from J, the junction contained 2 bases not matched to a gene. The CDR3 reads CAWSGLAGGETQYF. In DNA form, the CDR3 reads TGTGCCTGGAGTGGGCTAGCGGGAGGAGAGACCCAGTACTTC.